One and the same sample provided the 27 T cell receptor beta chains below, sequenced in a study of radiation and T cells in renal cell carcinoma. Indicated treatment: 15 Gy SBRT to primary tumor, nephrectomy 4 weeks later. Profiling relied on immunoSEQ multiplex PCR, and the TCRdb table lists in-frame clones only, not all of them. The sample has roughly 14,000 clones, under 70% seen once. The starting material was tumor tissue, obtained from a patient whose treatment included radiotherapy and nephrectomy. The receptors were gathered from a woman aged 70-85 years with renal cell carcinoma.

The J gene is TRBJ1-3, the V gene TRBV5-4; D is possibly TRBD1 (5 bases). CDR3 length equals 16 residues. V was pared by 3 bases and J by 0 bases, with 13 bases between. CDR1 is SGHNT, CDR2 YYREEE, per germline (reference sequence). The CDR3 coding sequence is TGTGCCAGCAGCTATGGGGGTAGTTTCTCTGGAAACACCATATATTTT. As protein: CASSYGGSFSGNTIYF.

This rearrangement joins TRBV19 to TRBJ2-2, with TRBD2 matching 15 bases. Germline lookup yields CDR1 LNHDA and CDR2 SQIVND (reference sequence). V lost 7 bases and J lost 0; bases outside the gene matches: 9. The CDR3 is 19 amino acids. The CDR3 DNA follows: TGTGCCAGTAAGATCCAGTGGACTAGCGGGAGGGCGAACACCGGGGAGCTGTTTTTT. It yields the protein CASKIQWTSGRANTGELFF.

This chain links TRBV7-2 with TRBJ2-5; weak D call: TRBD2 (5 bases). The CDR3 consists of 14 residues. Trimming left V 7 bases short and J 5 bases short, with 17 bases between. The germline gives CDR1 SGHTA, CDR2 FQGNSA. The CDR3: CASTVLGVGETQYF. CDR3 sequence (DNA): TGTGCCAGCACTGTACTCGGGGTCGGGGAGACCCAGTACTTC.

The chain combines TRBV18 with TRBJ2-7, with a possible D match to TRBD2 (5 bases). Trimming pared 2 bases from V and 3 bases from J, leaving 11 bases between. The CDR3 covers 14 residues. Germline V gives CDR1 KGHSH, CDR2 LQKENI. CDR3 sequence reads: CASSPLGSLYEQYF. For the CDR3, the DNA is TGTGCCAGCTCACCATTGGGGAGCCTCTACGAGCAGTACTTC.

The gene calls are TRBV9 and TRBJ1-2; the D is unclear. V was cut by 2 bases and J by 6 bases, with 17 bases left in between. The CDR3 has 15 residues. Germline lookup yields CDR1 SGDLS and CDR2 YYNGEE. CDR3 loop: CASSVAGNPGDGYTF. DNA for the CDR3: TGTGCCAGCAGCGTCGCAGGAAACCCCGGGGATGGCTACACCTTC.

J is TRBJ1-5 and V is TRBV27; D perhaps matches TRBD1 (5 bases). The CDR3 runs 14 residues. V lost 6 bases and J lost 2, with 11 bases in between. Germline CDR1 MNHEY, CDR2 SMNVEV (reference sequence). DNA of the CDR3: TGTGCCAGCAGCCGGGACGGTCGCAATCAGCCCCAGCATTTT. It specifies CASSRDGRNQPQHF.

The V gene is TRBV5-1, the J gene TRBJ2-7, with TRBD1 matching over 9 bases. The CDR3 consists of 15 residues. Germline values: CDR1 SGHRS, CDR2 YFSETQ. J was trimmed by 2 bases and V by 5 bases; bases with no gene match: 8. The CDR3 DNA reads as TGCGCCAGCAGTGATGGACAGGGGTCCACCTACGAGCAGTACTTC. Protein sequence: CASSDGQGSTYEQYF. Combining the CDR3 with reference TRBV5-1 and TRBJ2-7 gives the whole variable domain KAGVTQTPRYLIKTRGQQVTLSCSPISGHRSVSWYQQTPGQGLQFLFEYFSETQRNKGNFPGRFSGRQFSNSRSEMNVSTLELGDSALYLCASSDGQGSTYEQYFGPGTRLTVT.

The chain is built from TRBV27 and TRBJ1-5; tentatively, D is TRBD1 (5 bases). The V and J ends lost 0 bases and 7 bases respectively, with 13 bases between them. The CDR3 covers 15 residues. Germline V lookup: CDR1 MNHEY, CDR2 SMNVEV (reference sequence). In nucleotides, the CDR3 is TGTGCCAGCAGTTTATCGATTGGCCGGGGGCAGCCCCAGCATTTT. This translates into CASSLSIGRGQPQHF.

CDR3 protein: CASSVDRGRSDTGELFF. CDR3 in DNA: TGCGCCAGCAGCGTCGATCGGGGGAGGTCGGACACCGGGGAGCTGTTTTTT. V gene TRBV4-1 combines with J gene TRBJ2-2; D possibly corresponds to TRBD2 (6 bases). The CDR3 extends over 17 amino acids. Germline loops: CDR1 MGHRA, CDR2 YSYEKL. The V and J ends lost 5 bases and 3 bases respectively, with 19 bases between them.

V gene TRBV4-3 combines with J gene TRBJ1-1; a possible D gene is TRBD1 (5 bases). CDR3 size: 15 residues. Germline assignment: CDR1 LGHNA and CDR2 YSLEER. With 2 bases removed from V and 1 base from J, the gap between germline ends came to 11 bases. CDR3 loop: CASSQQNQGNTEAFF. The CDR3 DNA reads as TGCGCCAGCAGCCAACAAAATCAGGGGAACACTGAAGCTTTCTTT.

The rearrangement uses TRBV29-1 and TRBJ2-7; possible D gene TRBD1, 6 bases. The CDR3 length is 14 residues. The germline V gene encodes CDR1 SQVTM and CDR2 ANQGSEA. The ends were cut back, 6 bases at V and 0 bases at J, with 15 bases in the middle. The chain's CDR3 is CSVVWTVSSYEQYF. Written as DNA, the CDR3 is TGCAGCGTCGTATGGACAGTGAGCTCCTACGAGCAGTACTTC.

This clone was observed a handful of times. The gene calls are TRBV27 and TRBJ1-5; D gene ambiguous. Trimming removed 4 bases from V and 6 bases from J, with 13 bases in between. Germline V gene data show CDR1 as MNHEY and CDR2 as SMNVEV (reference sequence). The length of the CDR3 is 14 residues. CDR3 region: CASSSDRGSQPQHF. The CDR3 DNA reads as TGTGCCAGCAGTTCGGATCGAGGTAGTCAGCCCCAGCATTTT.

J is TRBJ2-1 and V is TRBV6-6, with no clear D. Germline values: CDR1 MNHNY, CDR2 SVGAGI (reference sequence). The germline V and J ends were trimmed by 2 bases and 10 bases, with 12 bases remaining between them. The CDR3 has 13 residues. This chain's CDR3 is CASSYMDRHEQFF. The CDR3 DNA follows: TGTGCCAGCAGTTACATGGACCGCCACGAGCAGTTCTTC.

This clone was seen once. V and J are TRBV5-1 and TRBJ1-4; TRBD1 is a possible D gene (6 bases). This CDR3 has 16 residues. Germline CDR1 reads SGHRS; CDR2 reads YFSETQ. The V and J ends lost 0 bases and 2 bases respectively, with 11 bases between them. CDR3 protein: CASSLAPQGTNEKLFF. CDR3 nucleotide sequence: TGCGCCAGCAGCTTGGCTCCCCAGGGGACTAATGAAAAACTGTTTTTT. The full variable domain, in which reference TRBV5-1 and TRBJ1-4 provide the parts outside the CDR3, is KAGVTQTPRYLIKTRGQQVTLSCSPISGHRSVSWYQQTPGQGLQFLFEYFSETQRNKGNFPGRFSGRQFSNSRSEMNVSTLELGDSALYLCASSLAPQGTNEKLFFGSGTQLSVL.

The chain employs TRBV2 and TRBJ2-1; D unclear. This CDR3 is 14 amino acids long. Germline-derived CDR1 and CDR2 are SNHLY and FYNNEI. V shed 2 bases and J shed 3 bases, with 8 bases lying between them. CDR3 in amino acids: CASSEKEDYNEQFF. DNA for the CDR3: TGTGCCAGCAGTGAAAAGGAAGACTACAATGAGCAGTTCTTC.

A few counts support this clone. The genes are TRBV7-3 and TRBJ2-2; D is ambiguous. Trimming stripped 2 bases from V and 1 base from J, with 8 bases between. The CDR3 consists of 15 residues. Per germline, CDR1 SGHTA and CDR2 FQGTGA. CDR3 sequence: CASSLLQQNTGELFF. CDR3 nucleotides: TGTGCCAGCAGCTTACTACAGCAGAACACCGGGGAGCTGTTTTTT.

The genes are TRBV10-2 and TRBJ1-1; TRBD1 is a possible D gene (6 bases). The CDR3 has 15 residues. Germline CDR1 reads WSHSY; CDR2 reads SAAADI. Trimming left V 0 bases short and J 11 bases short, with 19 bases between. CDR3 sequence reads: CASSESPTTGTKAFF. The CDR3 DNA follows: TGCGCCAGCAGTGAGTCGCCCACGACAGGAACGAAGGCTTTCTTT.

The V call is TRBV9, the J call TRBJ2-4; no clear D. The CDR3 sequence is 15 residues long. Germline V lookup: CDR1 SGDLS, CDR2 YYNGEE. The V gene lost 0 bases and the J gene lost 8 bases, with 15 bases spanning the gap. The CDR3 loop is CASSVAFGPKDIQYF. The CDR3 region has the DNA TGTGCCAGCAGCGTAGCATTCGGACCAAAGGACATTCAGTACTTC.

The rearrangement links TRBV10-3 to TRBJ1-2; TRBD1 might be the D (6 bases). Trimming stripped 7 bases from V and 2 bases from J, with 14 bases between. The CDR3 runs to 14 residues. CDR1 and CDR2 from the germline V gene are ENHRY and SYGVKD. Here the CDR3 reads CAITPSTGNYGYTF. CDR3 DNA sequence: TGTGCCATCACCCCTTCGACAGGAAACTATGGCTACACCTTC.

The chain recombines TRBV7-2 with TRBJ1-2; no firm D call. V shed 5 bases and J shed 3 bases, with 7 bases lying between them. Per germline, CDR1 SGHTA and CDR2 FQGNSA. The CDR3 runs 12 residues. This CDR3 reads CASSPDHYGYTF. Here the CDR3 DNA reads TGTGCCAGCAGCCCCGACCACTATGGCTACACCTTC.

This clone was seen a single time. This same CDR3 is encoded by further DNA sequences in the sample. The V and J genes are TRBV29-1 and TRBJ2-7; TRBD2 matches at 9 bases. Germline V CDR1 and CDR2: SQVTM, ANQGSEA. V dropped 4 bases and J dropped 4; count of bases not matched to a gene: 2. This CDR3 has 12 amino acids. The chain's CDR3 is CSVALAGYEQYF. DNA for the CDR3: TGCAGCGTTGCACTAGCGGGTTACGAGCAGTACTTC.

The CDR3 nucleotides are TGTGCCAGCTCCCTGGGGGGAAGGGAAAATCAGCCCCAGCATTTT. Amino acids: CASSLGGRENQPQHF. The V call is TRBV19, the J call TRBJ1-5; D possibly corresponds to TRBD1 (5 bases). With 9 bases removed from V and 4 bases from J, the gap between germline ends came to 19 bases. This CDR3 region has 15 residues. Germline V lookup: CDR1 LNHDA, CDR2 SQIVND (reference sequence). The full variable domain, in which reference TRBV19 and TRBJ1-5 provide the parts outside the CDR3, is DGGITQSPKYLFRKEGQNVTLSCEQNLNHDAMYWYRQDPGQGLRLIYYSQIVNDFQKGDIAEGYSVSREKKESFPLTVTSAQKNPTAFYLCASSLGGRENQPQHFGDGTRLSIL.

The DNA for the CDR3 is TGTGCCAGCAGACCCCCCGGGACAAATTACGAGCAGTACTTC. This codes for CASRPPGTNYEQYF. The chain uses TRBV25-1 and TRBJ2-7; D might be TRBD1 (6 bases). This CDR3 has 14 amino acids. Germline CDR1 reads MGHDK; CDR2 reads SYGVNS. Trimming removed 6 bases from V and 4 bases from J, with 16 bases in between.

The V and J genes are TRBV5-6 and TRBJ1-5; TRBD1 might be the D (5 bases). This CDR3 has 15 residues. V lost 0 bases and J 0 bases, leaving 7 bases between the germline ends. Looked up from germline, CDR1 is SGHDT and CDR2 is YYEEEE. The DNA of the CDR3 is TGTGCCAGCAGCTTGGGACAGTATAGCAATCAGCCCCAGCATTTT. Encoded protein: CASSLGQYSNQPQHF.

The chain recombines TRBV5-1 with TRBJ1-1; 9 bases line up with TRBD1. The CDR3 consists of 14 residues. Germline values: CDR1 SGHRS, CDR2 YFSETQ. V was pared by 5 bases and J by 4 bases, with 6 bases of the junction left unmatched. The CDR3: CASSDTGGITEAFF. As DNA, the CDR3 is TGCGCCAGCAGTGACACAGGGGGCATCACTGAAGCTTTCTTT.

V gene TRBV25-1 combines with J gene TRBJ2-1, with TRBD2 identical over 9 bases. J was trimmed by 2 bases and V by 6 bases; bases with no gene match: 2. The CDR3 totals 14 residues. Germline V lookup: CDR1 MGHDK, CDR2 SYGVNS. This chain's CDR3 is CASRASGTYNEQFF. The CDR3 DNA reads as TGTGCCAGCAGAGCTAGCGGGACCTACAATGAGCAGTTCTTC.

The chain recombines TRBV20-1 with TRBJ2-3; D is unclear. The length of the CDR3 is 11 residues. The V end lost 0 bases, the J end lost 8 bases, and 6 bases lay between the germline ends. Germline assignment: CDR1 DFQATT and CDR2 SNEGSKA (reference sequence). The CDR3 loop is CSARDLGTQYF. The CDR3 coding sequence is TGCAGTGCTAGAGATTTGGGTACGCAGTATTTT.